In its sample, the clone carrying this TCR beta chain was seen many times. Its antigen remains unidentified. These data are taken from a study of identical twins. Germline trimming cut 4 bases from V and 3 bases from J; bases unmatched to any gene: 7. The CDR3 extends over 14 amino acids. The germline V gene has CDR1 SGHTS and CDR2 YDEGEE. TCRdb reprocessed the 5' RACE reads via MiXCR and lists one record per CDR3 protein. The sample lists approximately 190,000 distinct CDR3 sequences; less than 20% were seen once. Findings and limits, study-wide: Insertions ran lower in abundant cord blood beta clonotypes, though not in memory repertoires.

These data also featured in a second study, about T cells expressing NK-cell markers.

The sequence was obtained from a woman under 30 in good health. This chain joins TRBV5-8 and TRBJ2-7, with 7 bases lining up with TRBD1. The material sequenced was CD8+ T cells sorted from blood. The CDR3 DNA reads TGTGCCAGCAGCGCCACAGGGGCAAGCTACGAGCAGTACTTC. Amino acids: CASSATGASYEQYF.